Listed below are T cell receptor beta chains from one sample, sequenced in a study of Ad26.COV2.S vaccination and SARS-CoV-2 variants. Profiled with immunoSEQ multiplex PCR; TCRdb holds only in-frame clones, not every one. The sample carries about half a million clones, roughly nine tenths recorded once. The sequenced sample was peripheral blood, obtained in a trial of Ad26.COV2.S vaccine versus placebo. The receptors were sampled from a person between 18 and 59 years old who received the Ad26.COV2.S COVID-19 vaccine or a placebo. The CDR3 runs from the conserved cysteine through the conserved F or W. A D gene is named only where the DNA matches it firmly. Where a row states a size, it is once, few, many or the class of an expanded clone; other rows omit it.

-,TRBJ1-2,-,TRBV4-3,TGCGCCAGCAGCCAAGATACAGATGGGTATGGCTACACCTTC,CASSQDTDGYGYTF
-,TRBJ2-3,-,TRBV18,TGTGCCAGCTCACCTCCTAGCGCCCGAGGGGTAGATACGCAGTATTTT,CASSPPSARGVDTQYF
TRBD1,TRBJ1-2,-,TRBV29-1,TGCAGCGTCGACGGGAGGACAGGAGGCTATGGCTACACCTTC,CSVDGRTGGYGYTF
TRBD1,TRBJ2-3,-,TRBV28,TGTGCCAGCCGAAAAGATTGGGACAGGAAGGCAGATACGCAGTATTTT,CASRKDWDRKADTQYF
-,TRBJ2-1,-,TRBV5-4,TGTGCCAGCAGCCAAGGCCTAGACAATGAGCAGTTCTTC,CASSQGLDNEQFF
-,TRBJ1-1,-,TRBV7-2,TGTGCCAGCAGCTTAGATCAAGGCAGGGAAGCTTTCTTT,CASSLDQGREAFF
TRBD1,TRBJ2-7,-,TRBV30,TGTGCCTGGAGGACAGGGGGCTACGAGCAGTACTTC,CAWRTGGYEQYF
TRBD2,TRBJ2-2,-,TRBV30,TGTGCCTGGAGCCCACCAGTCGAGCGGGAGGGGAACACCGGGGAGCTGTTTTTT,CAWSPPVEREGNTGELFF
TRBD2,TRBJ2-7,-,TRBV27,TGTGCCAGCAGCACCGCCTTAGCGGGAGAGGGTTACGAGCAGTACTTC,CASSTALAGEGYEQYF
TRBD1,TRBJ1-5,few,TRBV4-2,TGTGCCAGCAGCCAAGATGAGGGGGCTAACCAGCCCCAGCATTTT,CASSQDEGANQPQHF
-,TRBJ2-2,-,TRBV7-9,TGTGCCAGCAGCTTGGGGACATTCAACACCGGGGAGCTGTTTTTT,CASSLGTFNTGELFF
TRBD1,TRBJ2-1,-,TRBV19,TGTGCCAGTAGTGTCCACAGGGGGCTCGCAGCCCGGGGGTACAATGAGCAGTTCTTC,CASSVHRGLAARGYNEQFF
-,TRBJ2-7,-,TRBV30,TGTGCCTGGAGGCGGAAGGACGTCTACGAGCAGTACTTC,CAWRRKDVYEQYF
TRBD1,TRBJ1-5,-,TRBV28,TGTGCCAGCAGTGCCTTCAACGTCAGGGGGCGCGGCAATCAGCCCCAGCATTTT,CASSAFNVRGRGNQPQHF
-,TRBJ1-1,-,TRBV12-3/TRBV12-4,TGTGCCAGCAGTTTGCAAGTGAGCACTGAAGCTTTCTTT,CASSLQVSTEAFF
-,TRBJ2-1,-,TRBV18,TGTGCCAGCTCACCAGAGGCAAGGGAGCAGTTCTTC,CASSPEAREQFF
-,TRBJ1-1,once,TRBV19,TGTGCCAGCACCCCGCTCGGAGGTAAGAACACTGAAGCTTTCTTT,CASTPLGGKNTEAFF
TRBD1,TRBJ1-3,-,TRBV15,TGTGCCACCAGCAGAGAAATCAGGACAGGAGGAAACACCATATATTTT,CATSREIRTGGNTIYF
-,TRBJ1-3,-,TRBV7-2,TGTGCCAGCAGCGCTATGGGATTGGGCTCTGGAAACACCATATATTTT,CASSAMGLGSGNTIYF
TRBD1,TRBJ1-2,once,TRBV2,TGTGCCAGCAGCCCCGGTCGGGGACAGGGGGCGTATGGCTACACCTTC,CASSPGRGQGAYGYTF
TRBD1,TRBJ2-2,-,TRBV3-1/TRBV3-2,TGTGCCAGCAGCCACTTACAGGGGGTCTACACCGGGGAGCTGTTTTTT,CASSHLQGVYTGELFF
-,TRBJ2-3,-,TRBV18,TGTGCCAGCTCACCAACCACAGATACGCAGTATTTT,CASSPTTDTQYF
-,TRBJ1-1,-,TRBV7-2,TGTGCCAGCAGCTTAGCGTCGTCAGGGAACACTGAAGCTTTCTTT,CASSLASSGNTEAFF
TRBD2,TRBJ2-3,once,TRBV30,TGTGCCTGGAGTAGGACTAGCGGGATAGCGGATACGCAGTATTTT,CAWSRTSGIADTQYF
TRBD1,TRBJ1-6,-,TRBV4-2,TGTGCCAGCAGCCAACGGACAGGGAGCTCCTATAATTCACCCCTCCACTTT,CASSQRTGSSYNSPLHF
-,TRBJ2-1,once,TRBV7-8,TGTGCCAGCAGCTTAGGGGTCAGTTCAGGCCCCTACAATGAGCAGTTCTTC,CASSLGVSSGPYNEQFF
-,TRBJ2-1,-,TRBV9,TGTGCCAGCAGTTCCGGGACGTACCCCTACAATGAGCAGTTCTTC,CASSSGTYPYNEQFF
-,TRBJ2-4,-,TRBV30,TGTGCCTGGAGCGCAGGGGTCCCTCAGTACTTC,CAWSAGVPQYF